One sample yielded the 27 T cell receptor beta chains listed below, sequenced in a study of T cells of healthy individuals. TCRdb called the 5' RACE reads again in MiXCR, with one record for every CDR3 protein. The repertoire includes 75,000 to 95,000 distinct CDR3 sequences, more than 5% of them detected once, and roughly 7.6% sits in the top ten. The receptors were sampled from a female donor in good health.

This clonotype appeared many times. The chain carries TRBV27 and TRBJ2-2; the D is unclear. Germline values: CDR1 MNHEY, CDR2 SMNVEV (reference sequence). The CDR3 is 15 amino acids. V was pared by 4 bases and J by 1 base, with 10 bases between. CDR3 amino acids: CASSSNPRNTGELFF. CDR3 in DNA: TGTGCCAGCAGTTCGAATCCCCGGAACACCGGGGAGCTGTTTTTT.

This CDR3 is CAWSDRALSGNTIYF. The CDR3 nucleotides are TGTGCCTGGAGTGACCGGGCCTTATCTGGAAACACCATATATTTT. The V and J genes are TRBV30 and TRBJ1-3; no clear D gene. Deletions cut 1 base from V and 1 base from J, with 11 bases between. This CDR3 contains 15 residues. Germline V CDR1 and CDR2: GTSNPN, SVGIG (reference sequence).

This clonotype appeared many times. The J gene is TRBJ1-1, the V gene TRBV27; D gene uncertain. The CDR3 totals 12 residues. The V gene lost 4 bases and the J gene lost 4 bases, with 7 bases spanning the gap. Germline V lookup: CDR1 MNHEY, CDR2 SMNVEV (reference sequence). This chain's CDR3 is CASSSVGTEAFF. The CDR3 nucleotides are TGTGCCAGCAGTTCGGTGGGCACTGAAGCTTTCTTT.

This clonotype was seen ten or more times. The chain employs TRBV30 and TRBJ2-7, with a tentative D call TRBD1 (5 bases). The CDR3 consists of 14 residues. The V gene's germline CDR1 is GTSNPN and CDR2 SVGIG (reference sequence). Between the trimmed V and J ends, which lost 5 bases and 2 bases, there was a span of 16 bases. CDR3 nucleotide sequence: TGTGCCTGGGCAGGTGGGGCACTCACCTACGAGCAGTACTTC. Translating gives CAWAGGALTYEQYF.

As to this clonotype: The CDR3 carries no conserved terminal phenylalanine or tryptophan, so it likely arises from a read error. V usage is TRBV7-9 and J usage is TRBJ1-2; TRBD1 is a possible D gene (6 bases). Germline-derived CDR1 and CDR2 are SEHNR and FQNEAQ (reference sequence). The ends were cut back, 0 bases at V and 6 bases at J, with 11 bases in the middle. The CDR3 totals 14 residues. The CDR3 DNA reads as TGTGCCAGCAGCTTAGCTACAGGGATCAATGGCTACACCATC. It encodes CASSLATGINGYTI.

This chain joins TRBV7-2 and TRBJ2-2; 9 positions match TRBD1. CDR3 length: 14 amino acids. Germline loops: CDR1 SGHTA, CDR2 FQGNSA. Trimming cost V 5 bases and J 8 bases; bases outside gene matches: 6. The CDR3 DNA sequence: TGTGCCAGCAGCGTAGGGGACAGGGTTGGGGAGCTGTTTTTT. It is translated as CASSVGDRVGELFF.

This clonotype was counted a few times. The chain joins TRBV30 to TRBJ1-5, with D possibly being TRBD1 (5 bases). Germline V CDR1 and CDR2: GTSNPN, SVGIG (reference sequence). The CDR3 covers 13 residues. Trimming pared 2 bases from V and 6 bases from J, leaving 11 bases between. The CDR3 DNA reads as TGTGCCTGGAGTTCGGGGGGGTTTCAGCCCCAGCATTTT. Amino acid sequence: CAWSSGGFQPQHF.

CDR3 in DNA: TGTGCCAGCAGTTACTTGTACGGGGGGTTGAACACTGAAGCTTTCTTT. Residues: CASSYLYGGLNTEAFF. The chain links TRBV6-5 to TRBJ1-1; possible D gene TRBD1, 5 bases. V shed 1 base and J shed 0 bases, with 12 bases lying between them. The germline gives CDR1 MNHEY, CDR2 SVGAGI. The CDR3 is 16 amino acids.

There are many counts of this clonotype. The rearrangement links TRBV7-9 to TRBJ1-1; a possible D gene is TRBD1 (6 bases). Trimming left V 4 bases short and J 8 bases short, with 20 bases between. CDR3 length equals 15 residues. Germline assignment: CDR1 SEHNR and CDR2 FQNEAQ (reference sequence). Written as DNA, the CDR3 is TGTGCCAGCAGCTCCCGGGCCACAGGGAAGATGGAAGCTTTCTTT. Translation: CASSSRATGKMEAFF. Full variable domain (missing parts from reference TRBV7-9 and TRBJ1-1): DTGVSQNPRHKITKRGQNVTFRCDPISEHNRLYWYRQTLGQGPEFLTYFQNEAQLEKSRLLSDRFSAERPKGSFSTLEIQRTEQGDSAMYLCASSSRATGKMEAFFGQGTRLTVV.

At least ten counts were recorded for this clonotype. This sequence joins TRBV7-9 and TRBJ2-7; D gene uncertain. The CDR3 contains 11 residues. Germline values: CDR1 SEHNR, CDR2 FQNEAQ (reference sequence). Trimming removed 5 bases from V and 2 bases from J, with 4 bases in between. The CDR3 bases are TGTGCCAGCAGCGATGCCTACGAGCAGTACTTC. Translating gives CASSDAYEQYF.

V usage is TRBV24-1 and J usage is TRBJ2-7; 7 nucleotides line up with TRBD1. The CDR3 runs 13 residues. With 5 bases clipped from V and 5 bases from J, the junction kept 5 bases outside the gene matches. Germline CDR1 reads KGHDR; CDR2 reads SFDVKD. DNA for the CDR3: TGTGCCACCAGTGCCAATACAGGGGACGAGCAGTACTTC. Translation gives CATSANTGDEQYF.

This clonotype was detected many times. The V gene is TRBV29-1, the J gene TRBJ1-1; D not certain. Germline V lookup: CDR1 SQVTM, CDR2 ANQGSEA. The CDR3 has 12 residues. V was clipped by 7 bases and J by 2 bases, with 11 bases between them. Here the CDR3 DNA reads TGCAGCGCCGAAACCGATAACACTGAAGCTTTCTTT. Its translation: CSAETDNTEAFF.

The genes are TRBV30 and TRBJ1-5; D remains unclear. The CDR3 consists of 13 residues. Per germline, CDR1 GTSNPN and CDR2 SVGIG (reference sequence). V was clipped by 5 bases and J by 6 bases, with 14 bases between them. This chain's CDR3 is CAWGDQPGQPQHF. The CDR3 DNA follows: TGTGCCTGGGGCGACCAACCGGGTCAGCCCCAGCATTTT.

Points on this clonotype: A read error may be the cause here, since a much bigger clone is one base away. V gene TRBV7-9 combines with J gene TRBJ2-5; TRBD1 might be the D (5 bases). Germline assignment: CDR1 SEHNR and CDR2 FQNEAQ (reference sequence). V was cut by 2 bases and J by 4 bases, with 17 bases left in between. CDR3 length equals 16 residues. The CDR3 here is CASSLPLQGRRETQYF. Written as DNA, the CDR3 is TGTGCCAGCAGCTTACCTCTTCAGGGTAGGAGAGAGACCCAGTACTTC.

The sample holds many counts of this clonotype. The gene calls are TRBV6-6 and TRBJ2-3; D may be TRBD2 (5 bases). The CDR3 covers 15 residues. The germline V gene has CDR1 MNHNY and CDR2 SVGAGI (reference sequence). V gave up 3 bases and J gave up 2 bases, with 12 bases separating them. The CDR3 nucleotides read TGTGCCAGCAGTTATCGAGAGGGATCCACAGATACGCAGTATTTT. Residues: CASSYREGSTDTQYF.

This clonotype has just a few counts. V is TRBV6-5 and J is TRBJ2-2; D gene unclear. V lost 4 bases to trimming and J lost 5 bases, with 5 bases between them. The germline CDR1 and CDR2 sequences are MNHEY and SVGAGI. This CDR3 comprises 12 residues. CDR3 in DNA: TGTGCCAGCAGTTCTCAAACCGGGGAGCTGTTTTTT. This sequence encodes CASSSQTGELFF.

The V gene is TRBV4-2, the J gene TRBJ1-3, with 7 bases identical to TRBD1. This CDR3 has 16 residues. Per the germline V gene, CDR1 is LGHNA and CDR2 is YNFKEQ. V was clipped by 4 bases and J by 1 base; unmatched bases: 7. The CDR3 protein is CASSLLGQTSGNTIYF. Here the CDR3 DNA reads TGTGCCAGCAGCCTATTGGGACAGACGTCTGGAAACACCATATATTTT.

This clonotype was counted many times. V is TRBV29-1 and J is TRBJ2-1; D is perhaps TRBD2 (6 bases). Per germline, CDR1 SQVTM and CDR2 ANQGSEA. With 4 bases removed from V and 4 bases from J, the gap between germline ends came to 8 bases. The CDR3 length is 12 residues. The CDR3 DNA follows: TGCAGCGTTGGGGACTTTTACAATGAGCAGTTCTTC. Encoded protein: CSVGDFYNEQFF.

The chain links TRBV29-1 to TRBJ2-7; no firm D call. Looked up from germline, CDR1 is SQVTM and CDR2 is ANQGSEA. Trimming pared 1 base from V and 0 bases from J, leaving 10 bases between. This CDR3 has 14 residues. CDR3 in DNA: TGCAGCGTTGAAGGGGATGGCAACTCCTACGAGCAGTACTTC. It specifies CSVEGDGNSYEQYF.

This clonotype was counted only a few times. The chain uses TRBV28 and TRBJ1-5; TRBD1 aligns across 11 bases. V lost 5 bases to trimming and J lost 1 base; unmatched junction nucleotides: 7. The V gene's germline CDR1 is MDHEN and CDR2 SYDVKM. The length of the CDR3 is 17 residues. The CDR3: CASSPWDRGISNQPQHF. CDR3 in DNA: TGTGCCAGCAGTCCCTGGGACAGGGGGATAAGCAATCAGCCCCAGCATTTT.

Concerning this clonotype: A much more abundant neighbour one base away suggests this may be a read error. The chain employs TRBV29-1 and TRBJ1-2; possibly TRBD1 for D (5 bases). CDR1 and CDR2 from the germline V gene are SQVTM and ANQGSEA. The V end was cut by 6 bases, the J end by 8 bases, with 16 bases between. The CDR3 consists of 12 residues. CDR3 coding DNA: TGCAGCGTGCGTGAAATGGGGGACGGCTACACCTTC. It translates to CSVREMGDGYTF.

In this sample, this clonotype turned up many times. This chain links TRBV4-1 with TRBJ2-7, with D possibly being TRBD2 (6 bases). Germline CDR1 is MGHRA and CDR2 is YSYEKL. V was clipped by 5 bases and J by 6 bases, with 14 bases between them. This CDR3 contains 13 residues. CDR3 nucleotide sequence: TGCGCCAGCAGCACCAATCAGGGAGGCGAGCAGTACTTC. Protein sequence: CASSTNQGGEQYF.

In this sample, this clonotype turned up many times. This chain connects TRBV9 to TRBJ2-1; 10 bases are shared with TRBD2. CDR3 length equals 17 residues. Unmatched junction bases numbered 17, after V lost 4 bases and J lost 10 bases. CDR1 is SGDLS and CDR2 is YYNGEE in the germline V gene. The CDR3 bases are TGTGCCAGCAGCCCCCGAAAGAAAGCGGGGGGGGCGGAGGAGCAGTTCTTC. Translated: CASSPRKKAGGAEEQFF.

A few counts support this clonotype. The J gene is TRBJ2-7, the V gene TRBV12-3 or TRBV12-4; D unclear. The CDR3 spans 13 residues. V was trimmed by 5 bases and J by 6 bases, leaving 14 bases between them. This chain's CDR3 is CASSPTALSEQYF. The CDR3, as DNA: TGTGCCAGCAGTCCTACGGCCCTTAGCGAGCAGTACTTC.

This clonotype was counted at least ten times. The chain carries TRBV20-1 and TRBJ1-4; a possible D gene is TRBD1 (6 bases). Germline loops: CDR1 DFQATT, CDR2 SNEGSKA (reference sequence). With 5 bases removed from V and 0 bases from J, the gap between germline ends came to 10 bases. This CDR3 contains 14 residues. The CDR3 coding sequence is TGCAGTGCTGCAAACAGGGCAACTAATGAAAAACTGTTTTTT. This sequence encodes CSAANRATNEKLFF.

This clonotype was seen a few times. As DNA, the CDR3 is TGTGCCTGGAACGGCCTGGTCTCTGGAAACACCATATATTTT. This gives the protein CAWNGLVSGNTIYF. The rearrangement uses TRBV30 and TRBJ1-3; D not certain. CDR1 GTSNPN and CDR2 SVGIG come from the germline V gene (reference sequence). The CDR3 is 14 residues long. Trimming took 4 bases from V and 0 from J, leaving 10 bases between them. Supplemented by reference TRBV30 and TRBJ1-3, the full variable domain reads SQTIHQWPATLVQPVGSPLSLECTVEGTSNPNLYWYRQAAGRGLQLLFYSVGIGQISSEVPQNLSASRPQDRQFILSSKKLLLSDSGFYLCAWNGLVSGNTIYFGEGSWLTVV.

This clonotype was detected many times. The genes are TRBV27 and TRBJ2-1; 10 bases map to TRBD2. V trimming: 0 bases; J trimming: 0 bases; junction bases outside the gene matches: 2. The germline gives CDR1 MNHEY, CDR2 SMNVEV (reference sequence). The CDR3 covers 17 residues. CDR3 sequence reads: CASSLSPSGSSYNEQFF. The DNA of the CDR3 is TGTGCCAGCAGTTTATCGCCTAGCGGGAGCTCCTACAATGAGCAGTTCTTC.